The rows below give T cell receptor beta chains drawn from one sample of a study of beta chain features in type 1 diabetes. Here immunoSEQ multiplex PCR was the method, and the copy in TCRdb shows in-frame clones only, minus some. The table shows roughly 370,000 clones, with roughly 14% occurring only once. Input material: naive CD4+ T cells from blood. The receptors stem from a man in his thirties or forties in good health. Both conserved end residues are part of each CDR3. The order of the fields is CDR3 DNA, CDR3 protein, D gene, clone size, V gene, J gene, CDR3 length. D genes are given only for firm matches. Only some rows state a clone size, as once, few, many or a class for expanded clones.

TGTGCCAGCAGGCTGACTAGCGGGAGGATCGACGGGGAGCTGTTTTTT	CASRLTSGRIDGELFF	TRBD2	NA	TRBV2	TRBJ2-2	16
TGCGCCAGCAGCTCCCCCTCGACTAGCGACACTGAGCAGTTCTTC	CASSSPSTSDTEQFF	TRBD2	NA	TRBV5-1	TRBJ2-1	15
TGTGCCATCAAGAGGAGCAGTTTGGACTATGGCTACACCTTC	CAIKRSSLDYGYTF	NA	few	TRBV10-3	TRBJ1-2	14
TGCAGCGTTGGACAGGGGGGCGGCTACACCTTC	CSVGQGGGYTF	TRBD1	NA	TRBV29-1	TRBJ1-2	11
TGTGCCAGCAGCCAAGCCCCGTTGTGGCGAGCTTTCTTT	CASSQAPLWRAFF	NA	NA	TRBV14	TRBJ1-1	13
TGCGCCAGCAGCCCCGGGGGGGTTGGAGAAAAACTGTTTTTT	CASSPGGVGEKLFF	NA	NA	TRBV5-1	TRBJ1-4	14
TGCGCCAGCAGCCAAGAATGGTCCCGGGGGGCCGGGGCCAACGTCCTGACTTTC	CASSQEWSRGAGANVLTF	NA	NA	TRBV4-3	TRBJ2-6	18
TGTGCCAGCAGCGTAAATACGGGGGGCCTCACAGATACGCAGTATTTT	CASSVNTGGLTDTQYF	NA	NA	TRBV9	TRBJ2-3	16
TGCAGTGCTAGGGGGGATGAGCAGTTCTTC	CSARGDEQFF	NA	NA	TRBV20-1	TRBJ2-1	10
TGTGCCAGTAAGTCCTTGCAGGGAGATACGCAGTATTTT	CASKSLQGDTQYF	NA	few	TRBV19	TRBJ2-3	13
TGTGCCAGTAGTAAGGGACTAGGCGGGGATGAGCAGTTCTTC	CASSKGLGGDEQFF	TRBD2	NA	TRBV19	TRBJ2-1	14
TGTGCCAGCAGCTTGTTTGAGAGCGGGGGGAGGTATGAGCAGTTCTTC	CASSLFESGGRYEQFF	TRBD2	once	TRBV7-2	TRBJ2-1	16
TGCGCCAGCAGCCAAGAGGAGAGTTCACCCCTCCACTTT	CASSQEESSPLHF	NA	NA	TRBV4-1	TRBJ1-6	13
TGTGCCAGCAGCGCACAGGACTCTGGGGCCAACGTCCTGACTTTC	CASSAQDSGANVLTF	NA	NA	TRBV7-3	TRBJ2-6	15
TGTGCCAGCAGTGAAGGGGGCCGGTCCTTAGATACGCAGTATTTT	CASSEGGRSLDTQYF	NA	few	TRBV6-1	TRBJ2-3	15
TGTGCCAGCAGCTTATACGGGGGAATAGATACGCAGTATTTT	CASSLYGGIDTQYF	NA	NA	TRBV7-9	TRBJ2-3	14
TGCGCCAGCAGAGGGACCCGCGAGCAGTACTTC	CASRGTREQYF	NA	NA	TRBV5-1	TRBJ2-7	11
TGTGCCAGCAGCCAAGGGACAGCGCGGGGTAGGGCGCCAGATACGCAGTATTTT	CASSQGTARGRAPDTQYF	NA	NA	TRBV14	TRBJ2-3	18
TGTGCCAGCATCAACCAAGGGACTAGCGGCCACGAGCAGTACTTC	CASINQGTSGHEQYF	TRBD2	few	TRBV5-4	TRBJ2-7	15
TGTGCCAGCTCACCCAAAAGCAACACTGAAGCTTTCTTT	CASSPKSNTEAFF	NA	few	TRBV18	TRBJ1-1	13
TGTGCCAGCAGCTTCACAGTGACGCAAGAGACCCAGTACTTC	CASSFTVTQETQYF	NA	few	TRBV7-2	TRBJ2-5	14
TGTGCCAGCGGAGAAGGGAATGAGCAGTTCTTC	CASGEGNEQFF	NA	NA	TRBV2	TRBJ2-1	11
TGTGCTAGCAGCTTAGGCGTAGCGGCAAACTATCCGCAGTATTTT	CASSLGVAANYPQYF	NA	few	TRBV7-7	TRBJ2-3	15
TGCAGCGTTGATGTATGGAACACTGAAGCTTTCTTT	CSVDVWNTEAFF	NA	NA	TRBV29-1	TRBJ1-1	12
TGTGCCAGCTCACTACCGGGACTAGCGGGATCAAATGAGCAGTTCTTC	CASSLPGLAGSNEQFF	TRBD2	few	TRBV18	TRBJ2-1	16
TGTGCCAGCAGCTTAGGTTCCGTACGAGGGCAGTACTTC	CASSLGSVRGQYF	NA	few	TRBV7-8	TRBJ2-7	13
TGTGCCAGCGGTAGGACAGGGCCGGAGACCCAGTACTTC	CASGRTGPETQYF	TRBD1	NA	TRBV6-6	TRBJ2-5	13
TGTGCCAGCAGCTTATCCATCGGGACTAGCCTGTACAATGAGCAGTTCTTC	CASSLSIGTSLYNEQFF	TRBD2	NA	TRBV7-2	TRBJ2-1	17
TGTGCCTGGAGTGCCGCTTCTCCCTCCTACAATGAGCAGTTCTTC	CAWSAASPSYNEQFF	NA	NA	TRBV30	TRBJ2-1	15
TGTGCCAGCAGTTTATTTCAGGGACACGCCAAAAACATTCAGTACTTC	CASSLFQGHAKNIQYF	NA	NA	TRBV27	TRBJ2-4	16
TGTGCCAGCAGTGAGGCAGGGGGCAACATTCAGTACTTC	CASSEAGGNIQYF	TRBD1	few	TRBV25-1	TRBJ2-4	13
TGTGCCAGCAGCGTAGCTTCGACAGGGATGCGCGATGGCTACACCTTC	CASSVASTGMRDGYTF	TRBD1	few	TRBV9	TRBJ1-2	16
TGTGCCAGCAGCTCCGGACAGGGGAGGCTGGGAGCTTTCTTT	CASSSGQGRLGAFF	TRBD1	few	TRBV5-4	TRBJ1-1	14
TGTGCCTGGAGTAGCGGGCTAGCGGGGTCCAATGAGCAGTTCTTC	CAWSSGLAGSNEQFF	TRBD2	NA	TRBV30	TRBJ2-1	15
TGTGCCTGGAGTTCCCTCCTCACAGATACGCAGTATTTT	CAWSSLLTDTQYF	NA	NA	TRBV30	TRBJ2-3	13
TGTGCCAGCAGCTCCTACACTGGACAGGGTTCGAGTAGCTACACCTTC	CASSSYTGQGSSSYTF	TRBD1	NA	TRBV5-4	TRBJ1-2	16
TGTGCCAGCAGCTTAGGCGGCCCAGGGGACTATGGCTACACCTTC	CASSLGGPGDYGYTF	NA	NA	TRBV7-2	TRBJ1-2	15
TGTGCCAGCTCCCCTATCGGGACAGGGAGAAACATTCAGTACTTC	CASSPIGTGRNIQYF	TRBD1	NA	TRBV18	TRBJ2-4	15
TGTGCCTGGAGTACATGGGGACTAGCGAGAGGACAAGAGACCCAGTACTTC	CAWSTWGLARGQETQYF	TRBD2	NA	TRBV30	TRBJ2-5	17
TGTGCCAGCAGTCAGTGGGACATGGCCGGGGAGCTGTTTTTT	CASSQWDMAGELFF	NA	NA	TRBV25-1	TRBJ2-2	14
TGTGCCAGCAGTGAAGCGAGGGGCATTGCATACAATGAGCAGTTCTTC	CASSEARGIAYNEQFF	NA	NA	TRBV2	TRBJ2-1	16
TGTGCCAGCAGTCCGGTTCGGGGAAACACCATATATTTT	CASSPVRGNTIYF	NA	NA	TRBV6-5	TRBJ1-3	13
TGCGCCAGCAGTCTCGAAGTTAGCGGGAACAATGAGCAGTTCTTC	CASSLEVSGNNEQFF	TRBD2	NA	TRBV5-1	TRBJ2-1	15
TGTGCCAGCAGCTTCGGGTCAGGGGTGTATTCTGGGGCCAACGTCCTGACTTTC	CASSFGSGVYSGANVLTF	NA	NA	TRBV7-9	TRBJ2-6	18
TGTGCCAGCAGCTTAGGGGGGACGTACGAGCAGTACTTC	CASSLGGTYEQYF	NA	few	TRBV7-2	TRBJ2-7	13
TGTGCCAGCAGTGATAGGTTAGGAGGGGGCCACGGCCCGCCAAATTCACCCCTCCACTTT	CASSDRLGGGHGPPNSPLHF	TRBD1	few	TRBV6-1	TRBJ1-6	20
TGTGCCAGCAGTGAAGGGGTTTTATCGGTAGAGACCCAGTACTTC	CASSEGVLSVETQYF	NA	NA	TRBV6-1	TRBJ2-5	15
TGTGCCACCAGACAGGCCCCCAATGAGCAGTTCTTC	CATRQAPNEQFF	NA	NA	TRBV19	TRBJ2-1	12
TGCGCCAGCAGGGCTGGGACAGCGGCAGATACGCAGTATTTT	CASRAGTAADTQYF	TRBD1	NA	TRBV4-1	TRBJ2-3	14
TGTGCCAGTAGTACCGCCGGAAACCGTGGCTACACCTTC	CASSTAGNRGYTF	NA	few	TRBV19	TRBJ1-2	13